Below are 14 T cell receptor beta chains sequenced from a single sample in a study of chemoradiotherapy in HPV16-positive cancers. Some clones are missing from TCRdb's copy, which holds only in-frame ones; the method was immunoSEQ multiplex PCR. The top ten clones hold just over 9% of a sample with some 2,500 clones, 70% to 90% of them seen once. Sequenced material: tumor tissue, taken from a patient who underwent chemoradiotherapy. The receptor source for this set is a human donor with HPV-associated anogenital cancer.

The chain combines TRBV30 with TRBJ1-2; TRBD1 is a possible D gene (5 bases). Germline assignment: CDR1 GTSNPN and CDR2 SVGIG (reference sequence). This CDR3 is built from 15 residues. The ends were cut back, 3 bases at V and 7 bases at J, with 21 bases in the middle. In DNA, the CDR3 is TGTGCCTGGAGCCGGGACCCCTTCGAGGTGGGTGGCTACACCTTC. It codes for CAWSRDPFEVGGYTF.

J is TRBJ2-1 and V is TRBV4-1; D assignment may be TRBD1 or TRBD2 (6 bases each). With 4 bases removed from V and 6 bases from J, the gap between germline ends came to 13 bases. This CDR3 region has 14 residues. Germline lookup yields CDR1 MGHRA and CDR2 YSYEKL. The CDR3 nucleotides are TGCGCCAGCAGCCCGTTCCGGGGGCGCAATGAGCAGTTCTTC. Amino acid sequence: CASSPFRGRNEQFF.

V usage is TRBV11-2 and J usage is TRBJ2-1; the D call may be TRBD1 or TRBD2 (5 bases each). Between the trimmed V and J ends, which lost 5 bases and 4 bases, there was a span of 12 bases. The CDR3 runs to 14 residues. Germline V gene sequence: CDR1 SGHAT, CDR2 FQNNGV. The CDR3 coding sequence is TGTGCCAGCAGCCCCAGGGACCGATACAATGAGCAGTTCTTC. This codes for CASSPRDRYNEQFF.

J is TRBJ2-1 and V is TRBV5-6; 10 nucleotides line up with TRBD2. CDR1 and CDR2 (germline): SGHDT, YYEEEE. This CDR3 region has 15 residues. The V gene end was trimmed by 0 bases and the J gene end by 9 bases; junction bases not matched to a gene: 6. The CDR3 loop is CASSLETSGTAEQFF. The DNA of the CDR3 is TGTGCCAGCAGCTTGGAAACTAGCGGGACGGCTGAGCAGTTCTTC.

This clone has only one observation. The chain couples TRBV6-5 to TRBJ2-3; D may be TRBD1 (5 bases). The V and J ends lost 5 bases and 6 bases respectively, with 12 bases between them. Germline-derived CDR1 and CDR2 are MNHEY and SVGAGI. This CDR3 region has 13 residues. CDR3 protein: CASSTTGADTQYF. In DNA, the CDR3 is TGTGCCAGCAGTACGACTGGGGCCGATACGCAGTATTTT.

CDR3: CASSSLQQPVQPQHF. The CDR3 DNA sequence: TGTGCCAGCAGTTCCCTCCAACAGCCCGTTCAGCCCCAGCATTTT. V gene TRBV27 combines with J gene TRBJ1-5; D is unresolved. This CDR3 contains 15 residues. CDR1 and CDR2 from the germline V gene are MNHEY and SMNVEV (reference sequence). V lost 4 bases and J 6 bases, leaving 16 bases between the germline ends.

V is TRBV28 and J is TRBJ1-1; D is perhaps TRBD1 (6 bases). Trimming removed 7 bases from V and 1 base from J, with 16 bases in between. The CDR3 contains 15 residues. The germline V gene has CDR1 MDHEN and CDR2 SYDVKM. The CDR3 DNA reads TGTGCCAGCAATCTGAGGGGGGCTGGGAACACTGAAGCTTTCTTT. This translates into CASNLRGAGNTEAFF.

The rearrangement links TRBV7-3 to TRBJ1-1; TRBD1 might be the D (6 bases). The V and J ends lost 5 bases and 8 bases respectively, with 18 bases between them. The CDR3 runs to 14 residues. Germline CDR1 is SGHTA and CDR2 is FQGTGA. CDR3 residues: CASSRGGGLGEAFF. The CDR3 DNA reads TGTGCCAGCAGCCGGGGGGGCGGCCTGGGAGAAGCTTTCTTT.

This clone has just a few counts. This sequence joins TRBV19 and TRBJ2-2; weak D call: TRBD1 (8 bases). Germline V gene sequence: CDR1 LNHDA, CDR2 SQIVND (reference sequence). V lost 4 bases and J lost 6, with 24 bases in between. The CDR3 runs 18 residues. The CDR3 region is CASSSLGRGLAVAGELFF. The CDR3 DNA follows: TGTGCCAGTAGTAGTCTGGGCAGGGGGCTAGCGGTAGCCGGGGAGCTGTTTTTT.

This clone has only a few counts. CDR3: CASSYAGGNTEAFF. The CDR3 region has the DNA TGTGCCAGCAGTTACGCCGGGGGTAACACTGAAGCTTTCTTT. This chain links TRBV6-6 with TRBJ1-1; the D gene is possibly TRBD1 (5 bases). With 2 bases removed from V and 2 bases from J, the gap between germline ends came to 9 bases. This CDR3 comprises 14 residues. Germline CDR1 is MNHNY and CDR2 is SVGAGI (reference sequence).

The rearrangement links TRBV19 to TRBJ1-1; D perhaps matches TRBD1 (6 bases). Trimming left V 3 bases short and J 6 bases short, with 8 bases between. This CDR3 is built from 12 residues. CDR1 and CDR2 (germline): LNHDA, SQIVND (reference sequence). The CDR3 bases are TGTGCCAGTAGTATGGGGGGGCCTGAAGCTTTCTTT. This gives the protein CASSMGGPEAFF.

The chain recombines TRBV9 with TRBJ2-1; TRBD2 aligns across 8 bases. Germline V gene sequence: CDR1 SGDLS, CDR2 YYNGEE. With V trimmed by 2 bases and J by 6 bases, 7 bases remained unmatched. The CDR3 length is 15 residues. The CDR3 loop is CASSVSGRVGNEQFF. The CDR3 DNA sequence: TGTGCCAGCAGCGTCAGCGGGAGAGTTGGCAATGAGCAGTTCTTC. The entire variable domain, with the rest obtained from reference TRBV9 and TRBJ2-1, is as follows: DSGVTQTPKHLITATGQRVTLRCSPRSGDLSVYWYQQSLDQGLQFLIQYYNGEERAKGNILERFSAQQFPDLHSELNLSSLELGDSALYFCASSVSGRVGNEQFFGPGTRLTVL.

Judged by abundance, this clone is hyperexpanded. CDR3 residues: CASSQDRRRQYV. In nucleotides, the CDR3 is TGTGCCAGCAGCCAAGATAGAAGGAGGCAGTACGTC. The rearrangement links TRBV14 to TRBJ2-7; D gene unclear. The CDR3 extends over 12 amino acids. V lost 0 bases to trimming and J lost 9 bases, with 9 bases between them. CDR1 and CDR2 from the germline V gene are SGHDN and FVKESK.

CDR3 DNA sequence: TGTGCCAGCAGCGTGGGCGGTTCTAATGAAAAACTGTTTTTT. Translation gives CASSVGGSNEKLFF. V is TRBV9 and J is TRBJ1-4; no firm D call. Germline V gives CDR1 SGDLS, CDR2 YYNGEE. The CDR3 covers 14 residues. V lost 2 bases and J 3 bases, leaving 8 bases between the germline ends. Full variable domain (remainder filled in from reference TRBV9 and TRBJ1-4): DSGVTQTPKHLITATGQRVTLRCSPRSGDLSVYWYQQSLDQGLQFLIQYYNGEERAKGNILERFSAQQFPDLHSELNLSSLELGDSALYFCASSVGGSNEKLFFGSGTQLSVL.